The sequence of this TCR beta chain was determined in a study of Ad26.COV2.S vaccination and SARS-CoV-2 variants. Measured with immunoSEQ multiplex PCR; TCRdb has only the in-frame clones, and not every one. This table has a few hundred thousand clones, around 87% appearing once. Treatment noted: over 15 received Ad26.COV2.S at low or high dose, single or two shots; a few received placebo; per-sample allocation not given. Sampling was done on day 63 after the first vaccine or placebo injection. V shed 3 bases and J shed 10 bases, with 15 bases lying between them. The CDR3 consists of 14 residues. Per the germline V gene, CDR1 is MNHEY and CDR2 is SVGAGI.

The sample in question was peripheral blood, obtained in a trial of Ad26.COV2.S vaccine versus placebo. The clonotype was recovered from a person aged 18-65 years who received the Ad26.COV2.S COVID-19 vaccine or a placebo. V is TRBV6-5 and J is TRBJ1-4; D unresolved. In nucleotides, the CDR3 is TGTGCCAGCAGTTATGGCAGTTCCCTAAGAAAACTGTTTTTT. Amino acids: CASSYGSSLRKLFF.